This T cell receptor (beta chain) was recorded in a study of cytomegalovirus exposure and HLA in healthy donors. Nominally healthy donors provided the samples, though records likely missed some immune exposures. Trimming removed 2 bases from V and 0 bases from J; junction bases left unmatched: 11. This CDR3 has 19 amino acids. Germline V gene sequence: CDR1 MNHNS, CDR2 SASEGT. About this clone: No antigen is known for it.

Study-level results: Other equally common chains were less clonally expanded than HLA-associated TCR beta chains, a later analysis showed. Analyses of presence/absence relied on an assumption of roughly uniform sequencing depth across donors. What TCR beta sequences reportedly achieved was accurate prediction of HLA-A and HLA-B alleles in most subjects.

It was with 60 Vbeta and 13 Jbeta primers that the PCR ran. Produced via immunoSEQ multiplex PCR; TCRdb's table is partial and in-frame only. The sample yields 95,000 to 100,000 clones, 77% seen once. This TCR was sampled from a female donor in good health and CMV-seronegative. The rearrangement joins TRBV6-1 to TRBJ1-4; 8 nucleotides agree with TRBD1. Input material: PBMCs. CDR3 sequence: CASSESYRGRLTTNEKLFF. The CDR3 coding sequence is TGTGCCAGCAGTGAATCCTACAGGGGGAGGCTTACAACTAATGAAAAACTGTTTTTT.